The subject of this entry is one T cell receptor beta chain. Its cognate antigen is unknown. This sample includes further DNA sequences coding for the same CDR3. This entry belongs to a study of shared clonotypes between healthy human individuals. Overall study context: The donor group consisted of two women and three men, aged 18 to 49. Broader study findings: Shared clonotypes: 4.5% to 5% naive CD4, under 4% naive CD8, about 2.5% memory CD4, 0.35% to 0.5% memory CD8.

In the sorted-subset replicate PCRs, around 0.2 ug DNA, roughly 30,000 T cell genomes, was used. TCRdb's table, derived via immunoSEQ multiplex PCR, lists solely in-frame clones and lacks some. The profile shows around 2,000,000 clones, 85% to 95% of them singletons. The CDR3 contains 14 residues. Trimming pared 2 bases from V and 4 bases from J, leaving 8 bases between. Germline-derived CDR1 and CDR2 are MNHNY and SVGAGI (reference sequence). The source material was naive CD4+ T cells sorted from blood. The subset denotes: CD45RA+ positively selected. The V gene is TRBV6-6, the J gene TRBJ1-4; D remains ambiguous. The receptor comes from a man aged 18 to 29 in good health. CDR3 nucleotides: TGTGCCAGCAGTTACGGCCAGAGTAATGAAAAACTGTTTTTT. Translation: CASSYGQSNEKLFF.